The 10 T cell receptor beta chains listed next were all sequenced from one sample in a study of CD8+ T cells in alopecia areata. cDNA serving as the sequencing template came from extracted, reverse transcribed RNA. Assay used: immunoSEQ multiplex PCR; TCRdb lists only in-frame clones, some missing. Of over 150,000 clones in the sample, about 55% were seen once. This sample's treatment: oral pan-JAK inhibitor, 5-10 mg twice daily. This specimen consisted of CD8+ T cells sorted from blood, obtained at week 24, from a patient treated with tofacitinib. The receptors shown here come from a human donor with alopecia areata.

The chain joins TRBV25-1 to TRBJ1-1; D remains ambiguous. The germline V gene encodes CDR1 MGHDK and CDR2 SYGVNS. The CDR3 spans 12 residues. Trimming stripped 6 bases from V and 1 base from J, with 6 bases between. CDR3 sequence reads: CASSEKNTEAFF. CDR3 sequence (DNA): TGTGCCAGCAGCGAGAAGAACACTGAAGCTTTCTTT.

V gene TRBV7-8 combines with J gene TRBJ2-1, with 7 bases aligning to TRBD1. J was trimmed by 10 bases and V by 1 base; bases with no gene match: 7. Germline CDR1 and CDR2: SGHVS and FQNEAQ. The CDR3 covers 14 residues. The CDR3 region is CASSLDYGGQEQFF. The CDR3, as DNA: TGTGCCAGCAGCTTAGATTATGGGGGACAGGAGCAGTTCTTC.

The CDR3 DNA is TGTGCCAGCAGTGAAACGGGGGGCACTGAAGCTTTCTTT. Protein: CASSETGGTEAFF. The chain recombines TRBV2 with TRBJ1-1, with a possible D match to TRBD1 (5 bases). The germline V gene encodes CDR1 SNHLY and CDR2 FYNNEI. This CDR3 spans 13 amino acids. The V end lost 2 bases, the J end lost 4 bases, and 8 bases lay between the germline ends.

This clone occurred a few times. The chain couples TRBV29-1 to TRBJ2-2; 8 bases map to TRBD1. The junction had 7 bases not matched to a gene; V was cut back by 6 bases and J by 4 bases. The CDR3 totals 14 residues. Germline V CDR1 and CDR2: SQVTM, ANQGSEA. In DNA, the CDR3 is TGCAGCGTCCTCGGACAGGGCCCCACCGGGGAGCTGTTTTTT. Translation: CSVLGQGPTGELFF.

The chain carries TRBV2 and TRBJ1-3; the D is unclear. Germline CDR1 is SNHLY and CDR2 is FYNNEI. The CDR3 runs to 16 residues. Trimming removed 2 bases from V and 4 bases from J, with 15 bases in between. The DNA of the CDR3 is TGTGCCAGCAGTGAATATTTTCCCGGAGGGGGAAACACCATATATTTT. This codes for CASSEYFPGGGNTIYF.

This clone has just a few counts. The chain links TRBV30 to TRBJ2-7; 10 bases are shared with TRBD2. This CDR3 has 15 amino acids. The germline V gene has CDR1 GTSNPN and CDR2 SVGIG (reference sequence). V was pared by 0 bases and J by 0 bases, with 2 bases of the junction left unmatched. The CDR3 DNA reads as TGTGCCTGGAGTGTAAGCGGGGGGGCCTCCTACGAGCAGTACTTC. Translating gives CAWSVSGGASYEQYF.

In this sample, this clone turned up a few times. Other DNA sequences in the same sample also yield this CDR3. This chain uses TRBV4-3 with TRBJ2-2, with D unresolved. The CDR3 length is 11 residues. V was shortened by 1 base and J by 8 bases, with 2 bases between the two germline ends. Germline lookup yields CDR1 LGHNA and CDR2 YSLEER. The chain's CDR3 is CASSQGGELFF. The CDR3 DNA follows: TGCGCCAGCAGCCAAGGGGGGGAGCTGTTTTTT.

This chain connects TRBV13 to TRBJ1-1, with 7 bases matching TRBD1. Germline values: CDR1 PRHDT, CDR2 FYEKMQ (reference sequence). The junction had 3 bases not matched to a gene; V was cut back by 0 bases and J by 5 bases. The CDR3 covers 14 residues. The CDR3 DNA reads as TGTGCCAGCAGCTTAGGGTCAGGGGGAACTGAAGCTTTCTTT. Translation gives CASSLGSGGTEAFF.

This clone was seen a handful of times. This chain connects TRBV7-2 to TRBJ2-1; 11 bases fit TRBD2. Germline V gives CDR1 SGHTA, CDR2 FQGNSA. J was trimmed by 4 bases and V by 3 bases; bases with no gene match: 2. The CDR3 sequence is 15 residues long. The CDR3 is CASSFRTSGYNEQFF. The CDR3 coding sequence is TGTGCCAGCAGCTTCAGGACTAGCGGGTACAATGAGCAGTTCTTC.

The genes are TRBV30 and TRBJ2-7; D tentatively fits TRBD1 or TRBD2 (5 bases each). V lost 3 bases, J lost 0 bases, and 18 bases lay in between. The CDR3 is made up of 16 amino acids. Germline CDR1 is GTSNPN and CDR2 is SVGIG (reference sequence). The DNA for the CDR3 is TGTGCCTGGAGCGACAGTTTGGGTCGGGGCTCCTACGAGCAGTACTTC. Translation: CAWSDSLGRGSYEQYF.